A selection of T cell receptor beta chains follows, all from one sample in a study of OX40 agonist ivuxolimab in advanced cancers. Method: immunoSEQ multiplex PCR; TCRdb's copy keeps in-frame clones and lacks some. The table includes 80,000 or so clones, roughly 90% detected once. The sample was CD4+ or CD8+ T cells sorted from blood, taken in a trial of the OX40 agonist ivuxolimab. The receptor source for this set is an adult with an advanced solid tumor such as melanoma, head and neck, liver or kidney cancer. The CDR3 runs from the conserved cysteine through the conserved F or W. The D gene is left open where the match is weak. Expanded clones get a size class; other rows say once, few or many, or leave the size out.

abundance: .; d_gene: TRBD1; v_gene: TRBV13; j_gene: TRBJ1-5; CDR3aa: CASSFQTGLRGNQPQHF; CDR3nt: TGTGCCAGCAGCTTTCAGACAGGGCTCAGGGGCAATCAGCCCCAGCATTTT
abundance: .; d_gene: .; v_gene: TRBV29-1; j_gene: TRBJ2-7; CDR3aa: CSVESGGDEQYF; CDR3nt: TGCAGCGTTGAATCGGGTGGGGACGAGCAGTACTTC
abundance: .; d_gene: TRBD1; v_gene: TRBV6-1; j_gene: TRBJ1-6; CDR3aa: CASSPRGRNSPLHF; CDR3nt: TGTGCCAGCAGCCCCAGGGGGCGTAATTCACCCCTCCACTTT
abundance: .; d_gene: .; v_gene: TRBV5-1; j_gene: TRBJ1-5; CDR3aa: CASSLGQPGNQPQHF; CDR3nt: TGCGCCAGCAGCTTGGGACAGCCAGGGAATCAGCCCCAGCATTTT
abundance: .; d_gene: .; v_gene: TRBV5-1; j_gene: TRBJ2-3; CDR3aa: CASSLASRSTDTQYF; CDR3nt: TGCGCCAGCAGCTTGGCATCCAGAAGCACAGATACGCAGTATTTT
abundance: .; d_gene: TRBD1; v_gene: TRBV9; j_gene: TRBJ1-5; CDR3aa: CASSTGDRYHQPQHF; CDR3nt: TGTGCCAGCAGCACAGGGGACAGATACCATCAGCCCCAGCATTTT
abundance: .; d_gene: TRBD2; v_gene: TRBV19; j_gene: TRBJ2-1; CDR3aa: CASSTGTSFYNEQFF; CDR3nt: TGTGCCAGTAGTACCGGGACTAGCTTCTACAATGAGCAGTTCTTC
abundance: .; d_gene: .; v_gene: TRBV12-2; j_gene: TRBJ1-1; CDR3aa: CASRLAWSGTSTEAFF; CDR3nt: TGTGCAAGTCGCTTAGCGTGGTCCGGGACATCAACTGAAGCTTTCTTT
abundance: .; d_gene: .; v_gene: TRBV23-1; j_gene: TRBJ1-1; CDR3aa: CASSPRRGAPMNTEAFF; CDR3nt: TGCGCCAGCAGTCCCCGTCGGGGGGCCCCAATGAACACTGAAGCTTTCTTT
abundance: .; d_gene: .; v_gene: TRBV28; j_gene: TRBJ2-5; CDR3aa: CASSSSPFGTFQETQYF; CDR3nt: TGTGCCAGCAGTTCAAGCCCTTTCGGGACTTTCCAAGAGACCCAGTACTTC
abundance: once; d_gene: TRBD1; v_gene: TRBV28; j_gene: TRBJ2-7; CDR3aa: CASSLLQGAYEQYF; CDR3nt: TGTGCCAGCAGTTTATTACAGGGGGCCTACGAGCAGTACTTC
abundance: .; d_gene: TRBD1; v_gene: TRBV5-1; j_gene: TRBJ2-2; CDR3aa: CASSTGTGGTGELFF; CDR3nt: TGCGCCAGCAGCACCGGGACAGGGGGCACCGGGGAGCTGTTTTTT
abundance: .; d_gene: .; v_gene: TRBV30; j_gene: TRBJ1-3; CDR3aa: CASTGTGGLRSGNTIYF; CDR3nt: TGTGCCTCCACCGGGACCGGGGGGCTCAGGAGTGGAAACACCATATATTTT
abundance: .; d_gene: TRBD1; v_gene: TRBV5-4; j_gene: TRBJ1-6; CDR3aa: CASSPGQGAPLVLHF; CDR3nt: TGTGCCAGCAGCCCGGGACAGGGGGCCCCTTTGGTCCTCCACTTT
abundance: .; d_gene: TRBD2; v_gene: TRBV27; j_gene: TRBJ2-7; CDR3aa: CASSPRQGTSGRQSYEQYF; CDR3nt: TGTGCCAGCAGTCCTAGACAGGGGACTAGCGGGAGGCAGTCCTACGAGCAGTACTTC
abundance: .; d_gene: .; v_gene: TRBV11-1; j_gene: TRBJ2-5; CDR3aa: CASSLSPGRRQETQYF; CDR3nt: TGTGCCAGCAGCTTAAGCCCGGGCAGGAGGCAAGAGACCCAGTACTTC
abundance: .; d_gene: .; v_gene: TRBV7-8; j_gene: TRBJ1-4; CDR3aa: CASSLGPQGRLFF; CDR3nt: TGTGCCAGCAGCTTAGGCCCCCAGGGAAGACTGTTTTTT
abundance: .; d_gene: .; v_gene: TRBV11-2; j_gene: TRBJ1-1; CDR3aa: CASSLFKGSQAFF; CDR3nt: TGTGCCAGCAGCTTATTTAAGGGGTCTCAGGCTTTCTTT
abundance: .; d_gene: .; v_gene: TRBV7-9; j_gene: TRBJ2-3; CDR3aa: CASSSSNADTQYF; CDR3nt: TGTGCCAGCAGCTCCTCCAACGCAGATACGCAGTATTTT
abundance: .; d_gene: .; v_gene: TRBV11-2; j_gene: TRBJ2-5; CDR3aa: CASSLEGRIAETQYF; CDR3nt: TGTGCCAGCAGCTTAGAGGGGCGGATAGCAGAGACCCAGTACTTC
abundance: .; d_gene: TRBD2; v_gene: TRBV27; j_gene: TRBJ2-7; CDR3aa: CASRRASGGPYEQYF; CDR3nt: TGTGCCTCTCGCCGGGCTAGCGGGGGGCCCTACGAGCAGTACTTC
abundance: .; d_gene: .; v_gene: TRBV30; j_gene: TRBJ1-2; CDR3aa: CAWSEGGRGGYTF; CDR3nt: TGTGCCTGGAGTGAGGGGGGGAGAGGTGGCTACACCTTC
abundance: .; d_gene: TRBD1; v_gene: TRBV9; j_gene: TRBJ2-7; CDR3aa: CASSVVGTGVGEQYF; CDR3nt: TGTGCCAGCAGCGTAGTGGGGACAGGGGTGGGAGAGCAGTACTTC
abundance: .; d_gene: .; v_gene: TRBV6-1; j_gene: TRBJ1-2; CDR3aa: CASSEFPGPCGYTF; CDR3nt: TGTGCCAGCAGTGAATTTCCAGGGCCCTGTGGCTACACCTTC
abundance: .; d_gene: .; v_gene: TRBV15; j_gene: TRBJ2-3; CDR3aa: CATSRALLARTDTQYF; CDR3nt: TGTGCCACCAGCAGAGCGCTACTAGCTCGGACAGATACGCAGTATTTT
abundance: .; d_gene: .; v_gene: TRBV28; j_gene: TRBJ2-2; CDR3aa: CASKGSVTGELFF; CDR3nt: TGTGCCAGCAAAGGCAGTGTGACCGGGGAGCTGTTTTTT
abundance: .; d_gene: .; v_gene: TRBV5-1; j_gene: TRBJ2-3; CDR3aa: CASSLAGADTQYF; CDR3nt: TGCGCCAGCAGCTTGGCCGGCGCAGATACGCAGTATTTT
abundance: once; d_gene: TRBD2; v_gene: TRBV10-1; j_gene: TRBJ2-1; CDR3aa: CASSPDETSGRLEADEQFF; CDR3nt: TGCGCCAGCAGCCCCGATGAGACTAGCGGGAGATTGGAGGCCGATGAGCAGTTCTTC
abundance: .; d_gene: .; v_gene: TRBV5-5; j_gene: TRBJ2-2; CDR3aa: CASNLGGNTGELFF; CDR3nt: TGTGCCAGCAACCTCGGGGGAAACACCGGGGAGCTGTTTTTT
abundance: .; d_gene: .; v_gene: TRBV5-6; j_gene: TRBJ2-7; CDR3aa: CASSDTGLSRQQYF; CDR3nt: TGTGCCAGCAGCGACACTGGCCTGTCTAGGCAGCAGTACTTC
abundance: .; d_gene: .; v_gene: TRBV29-1; j_gene: TRBJ1-5; CDR3aa: CSVAVGGGGNQPQHF; CDR3nt: TGCAGCGTTGCTGTGGGGGGCGGGGGCAATCAGCCCCAGCATTTT
abundance: .; d_gene: .; v_gene: TRBV5-1; j_gene: TRBJ2-1; CDR3aa: CASSLIPGKSSYNEQFF; CDR3nt: TGCGCCAGCAGCTTGATTCCAGGGAAGAGCTCCTACAATGAGCAGTTCTTC
abundance: .; d_gene: .; v_gene: TRBV4-2; j_gene: TRBJ2-7; CDR3aa: CASSQAGQGTNEQYF; CDR3nt: TGTGCCAGCAGCCAAGCCGGCCAGGGGACGAACGAGCAGTACTTC
abundance: once; d_gene: .; v_gene: TRBV6-6; j_gene: TRBJ1-1; CDR3aa: CASSAGRSSTLAEAFF; CDR3nt: TGTGCCAGCAGTGCGGGGCGATCCTCTACTCTTGCTGAAGCTTTCTTT
abundance: .; d_gene: .; v_gene: TRBV28; j_gene: TRBJ1-2; CDR3aa: CASKPGRNTLYGYTF; CDR3nt: TGTGCCAGCAAACCGGGACGGAACACACTCTATGGCTACACCTTC
abundance: .; d_gene: TRBD1; v_gene: TRBV11-3; j_gene: TRBJ2-1; CDR3aa: CASSLGLRDSSYNEQFF; CDR3nt: TGTGCCAGCAGCTTAGGCCTTAGGGACAGTTCCTACAATGAGCAGTTCTTC
abundance: .; d_gene: .; v_gene: TRBV11-2; j_gene: TRBJ1-1; CDR3aa: CASSLDLRTGWTEAFF; CDR3nt: TGTGCCAGCAGCTTAGATTTACGAACAGGATGGACTGAAGCTTTCTTT
abundance: .; d_gene: .; v_gene: TRBV19; j_gene: TRBJ1-2; CDR3aa: CASTGTGYGYTF; CDR3nt: TGTGCCAGTACAGGGACGGGGTATGGCTACACCTTC
abundance: .; d_gene: .; v_gene: TRBV11-3; j_gene: TRBJ2-3; CDR3aa: CASSFSTDTQYF; CDR3nt: TGTGCCAGCAGCTTCTCCACAGATACGCAGTATTTT
abundance: few; d_gene: TRBD2; v_gene: TRBV30; j_gene: TRBJ2-1; CDR3aa: CAWGGLAGANEQFF; CDR3nt: TGTGCCTGGGGCGGTCTAGCGGGAGCCAATGAGCAGTTCTTC
abundance: .; d_gene: TRBD1; v_gene: TRBV5-1; j_gene: TRBJ2-1; CDR3aa: CASRAAGGAYNEQFF; CDR3nt: TGCGCCAGCAGGGCTGCAGGGGGCGCCTACAATGAGCAGTTCTTC
abundance: .; d_gene: .; v_gene: TRBV28; j_gene: TRBJ1-2; CDR3aa: CASNPATIYGYTF; CDR3nt: TGTGCCAGCAACCCGGCGACGATCTATGGCTACACCTTC
abundance: .; d_gene: .; v_gene: TRBV9; j_gene: TRBJ2-7; CDR3aa: CASSVAPRAYEQYF; CDR3nt: TGTGCCAGCAGCGTAGCTCCCAGGGCCTACGAGCAGTACTTC
abundance: few; d_gene: .; v_gene: TRBV19; j_gene: TRBJ2-1; CDR3aa: CASSITNEQFF; CDR3nt: TGTGCCAGTAGTATCACTAATGAGCAGTTCTTC
abundance: .; d_gene: .; v_gene: TRBV6-1; j_gene: TRBJ1-5; CDR3aa: CASSHGGSQPQHF; CDR3nt: TGTGCCAGCAGTCATGGCGGGTCTCAGCCCCAGCATTTT
abundance: .; d_gene: .; v_gene: TRBV7-2; j_gene: TRBJ2-7; CDR3aa: CASSLRLAVDEQYF; CDR3nt: TGTGCCAGCAGCTTACGGCTAGCTGTTGACGAGCAGTACTTC
abundance: .; d_gene: .; v_gene: TRBV7-8; j_gene: TRBJ2-1; CDR3aa: CASSTRTDGRHNEQFF; CDR3nt: TGTGCCAGCAGCACGCGGACGGACGGCCGACACAATGAGCAGTTCTTC
abundance: .; d_gene: .; v_gene: TRBV11-2; j_gene: TRBJ2-7; CDR3aa: CASSLVSGTSYEQYF; CDR3nt: TGTGCCAGCAGCTTAGTAAGCGGAACCTCCTACGAGCAGTACTTC
abundance: .; d_gene: TRBD1; v_gene: TRBV19; j_gene: TRBJ2-4; CDR3aa: CASSMGQGAMYQYF; CDR3nt: TGTGCCAGTAGTATGGGGCAGGGGGCCATGTATCAGTACTTC